The 16 T cell receptor beta chains reported below all come from one sample, sequenced in a study of CD8 T cells in Susac syndrome (dated by TCRdb to about 2019). Libraries were constructed by the immunoSEQ multiplex PCR assay. RNA was extracted using the RNeasy kit, and about 0.45 to 1 microgram was reverse transcribed with random hexamers. TCRdb handled the public reads itself, with Q25 trimming in fastp and clone calling in MiXCR, and kept productive beta chains. For every CDR3 protein sequence, its rows merge into one entry that carries the most common genes and DNA. Across this sample there are some 100,000 distinct CDR3 sequences, with about 96% seen only once. The top ten constitute around 0.1% of the sample. Sample: CD4+ T cells from PBMCs. These receptor sequences come from a human donor in good health.

V and J are TRBV3-1 and TRBJ2-2, with 9 bases identical to TRBD2. The CDR3 is 14 amino acids. Germline trimming cut 5 bases from V and 6 bases from J; bases unmatched to any gene: 4. The V gene's germline CDR1 is LGHDT and CDR2 YNNKEL (reference sequence). CDR3 bases: TGTGCCAGCAGCTTTAGCGGGGGCCCCGGGGAGCTGTTTTTT. Amino acids: CASSFSGGPGELFF.

The chain links TRBV29-1 to TRBJ2-3, with TRBD1 matching over 7 bases. Germline V gives CDR1 SQVTM, CDR2 ANQGSEA. The CDR3 has 13 amino acids. The V segment lost 6 bases and the J segment 5 bases; nucleotides outside the gene matches: 8. The CDR3 DNA reads as TGCAGCGTCGTAACAGGGGTTGGAGATACGCAGTATTTT. Translation: CSVVTGVGDTQYF.

This chain joins TRBV11-2 and TRBJ1-2; 7 bases line up with TRBD1. Germline CDR1 and CDR2: SGHAT and FQNNGV. The CDR3 contains 15 residues. V gave up 2 bases and J gave up 4 bases; unmatched junction bases: 7. As DNA, the CDR3 is TGTGCCAGCAGCTTATTGAAGGGGGCGATCTATGGCTACACCTTC. It is translated as CASSLLKGAIYGYTF. Full variable domain (missing parts from reference TRBV11-2 and TRBJ1-2): EAGVAQSPRYKIIEKRQSVAFWCNPISGHATLYWYQQILGQGPKLLIQFQNNGVVDDSQLPKDRFSAERLKGVDSTLKIQPAKLEDSAVYLCASSLLKGAIYGYTFGSGTRLTVV.

V is TRBV5-1 and J is TRBJ2-5; 7 positions match TRBD1. This CDR3 is 15 amino acids long. CDR1 and CDR2 from the germline V gene are SGHRS and YFSETQ. V was pared by 0 bases and J by 5 bases, with 7 bases of the junction left unmatched. The CDR3 DNA sequence: TGCGCCAGCAGCTTGGGCGGTCCCAGGGGGGAGACCCAGTACTTC. Its protein is CASSLGGPRGETQYF.

The rearrangement joins TRBV28 to TRBJ1-4, with D possibly being TRBD1 (6 bases). Trimming took off 1 base at V and 8 bases at J, with 14 bases between the two ends. CDR3 length equals 15 residues. The V gene's germline CDR1 is MDHEN and CDR2 SYDVKM. The CDR3 nucleotides read TGTGCCAGCAGTTTATACAGGGAGCTTGGAGAAAAACTGTTTTTT. This translates into CASSLYRELGEKLFF.

The V gene is TRBV15, the J gene TRBJ2-3, with 9 positions matching TRBD2. Trimming took 1 base from V and 4 from J; bases not matched to a gene: 6. The CDR3 extends over 16 amino acids. CDR1 is LNHNV and CDR2 is YYDKDF in the germline V gene (reference sequence). DNA for the CDR3: TGTGCCACCAGCAGAGCGGCTAGCGGGGTATCAGATACGCAGTATTTT. This translates into CATSRAASGVSDTQYF.

This clonotype was seen a handful of times. The chain employs TRBV6-5 and TRBJ2-2; weak D call: TRBD1 (6 bases). The V end was cut by 0 bases, the J end by 2 bases, with 10 bases between. This CDR3 is 16 amino acids long. Germline CDR1 MNHEY, CDR2 SVGAGI. The CDR3 protein is CASSYSSGTNTGELFF. DNA of the CDR3: TGTGCCAGCAGTTACTCATCCGGGACAAACACCGGGGAGCTGTTTTTT.

The V call is TRBV20-1, the J call TRBJ1-1; D is undetermined. Trimming cost V 5 bases and J 5 bases, with 15 bases left between them. The germline gives CDR1 DFQATT, CDR2 SNEGSKA (reference sequence). The CDR3 contains 13 residues. Written as DNA, the CDR3 is TGCAGTGCTCTCGTTCTGGGAAGGACTGAAGCTTTCTTT. It translates to CSALVLGRTEAFF.

The gene calls are TRBV28 and TRBJ2-5; D is uncertain. Germline V gene sequence: CDR1 MDHEN, CDR2 SYDVKM. This CDR3 comprises 16 residues. V was cut by 5 bases and J by 5 bases, with 21 bases left in between. The CDR3 loop is CASSAPTGTPRETQYF. For the CDR3, the DNA is TGTGCCAGCAGTGCCCCTACGGGCACGCCCAGGGAGACCCAGTACTTC.

This clonotype was seen just once. This sequence joins TRBV20-1 and TRBJ2-7; D is perhaps TRBD1 (6 bases). V dropped 5 bases and J dropped 5 bases, with 10 bases sitting between them. Looked up from germline, CDR1 is DFQATT and CDR2 is SNEGSKA (reference sequence). CDR3 size: 11 residues. The CDR3 spells CSAEQGHEQYF. In DNA, the CDR3 is TGCAGTGCTGAACAGGGTCACGAGCAGTACTTC.

J is TRBJ1-1 and V is TRBV19; the match to TRBD1 covers 8 bases. The V segment lost 8 bases and the J segment 9 bases; nucleotides outside the gene matches: 8. The CDR3 has 12 amino acids. CDR1 is LNHDA, CDR2 SQIVND, per germline (reference sequence). CDR3 sequence: CASQDRVFQAFF. The CDR3 nucleotides are TGTGCCAGTCAGGACAGGGTATTTCAAGCTTTCTTT.

The rearrangement joins TRBV20-1 to TRBJ2-3; D might be TRBD1 (6 bases). Germline-derived CDR1 and CDR2 are DFQATT and SNEGSKA (reference sequence). The CDR3 is made up of 15 amino acids. The V and J ends lost 5 bases and 0 bases respectively, with 15 bases between them. CDR3 DNA sequence: TGCAGTGCTCGCCACAGGGAGACGAGCACAGATACGCAGTATTTT. Translation gives CSARHRETSTDTQYF.

The chain combines TRBV7-9 with TRBJ1-3; 7 bases line up with TRBD1. The J segment lost 1 base and the V segment lost 4 bases, leaving 4 bases of the junction unmatched. Germline V gene sequence: CDR1 SEHNR, CDR2 FQNEAQ (reference sequence). The CDR3 consists of 15 residues. The CDR3: CASSSDRESGNTIYF. In nucleotides, the CDR3 is TGTGCCAGCAGCTCTGACAGGGAGTCTGGAAACACCATATATTTT.

The gene calls are TRBV28 and TRBJ1-4, with D uncertain. Germline CDR1 MDHEN, CDR2 SYDVKM. V was pared by 6 bases and J by 5 bases, with 4 bases between. The CDR3 contains 11 residues. The CDR3 sequence: CASSFNEKLFF. In nucleotides, the CDR3 is TGTGCCAGCAGCTTCAATGAAAAACTGTTTTTT.

The V gene is TRBV7-8, the J gene TRBJ2-2; D assignment may be TRBD1 or TRBD2 (5 bases each). Germline CDR1 is SGHVS and CDR2 is FQNEAQ. V lost 5 bases, J lost 5 bases, and 21 bases lay in between. CDR3 length: 17 residues. DNA of the CDR3: TGTGCCAGCAGCACTGGGACCGAAGATGGTTATACCGGGGAGCTGTTTTTT. Residues: CASSTGTEDGYTGELFF.

The chain employs TRBV29-1 and TRBJ2-3, with a weak D call TRBD2 (6 bases). Germline CDR1 is SQVTM and CDR2 is ANQGSEA. CDR3 length: 12 amino acids. Trimming pared 4 bases from V and 3 bases from J, leaving 8 bases between. CDR3: CSVGAGTDTQYF. CDR3 DNA: TGCAGCGTTGGGGCGGGGACAGATACGCAGTATTTT.